The 13 T cell receptor beta chains below were found in one sample sequenced in a study of cytomegalovirus exposure and HLA in healthy donors. Profiling relied on immunoSEQ multiplex PCR, and the TCRdb table lists in-frame clones only, not all of them. The repertoire consists of more than 95,000 clones, with approximately 89% occurring once and the leading ten covering around 1.1%. The sample was PBMCs. The receptors here all came from a woman aged 18-29 years in good health and CMV-seronegative.

This chain joins TRBV2 and TRBJ1-6, with D uncertain. Germline V gene sequence: CDR1 SNHLY, CDR2 FYNNEI. The V end lost 3 bases, the J end lost 13 bases, and 10 bases lay between the germline ends. The CDR3 is made up of 12 amino acids. CDR3 protein: CASSDSLFPLHF. The CDR3 bases are TGTGCCAGCAGTGATTCCTTATTCCCCCTCCACTTT.

This clone was recorded only once. J is TRBJ2-1 and V is TRBV19; 7 bases line up with TRBD2. This CDR3 is 15 amino acids long. Germline CDR1 is LNHDA and CDR2 is SQIVND (reference sequence). J lost 9 bases, V lost 4 bases, and 12 bases had no gene match. The CDR3 sequence is CASSTSGDSFTEQFF. The CDR3 DNA follows: TGTGCCAGTAGTACTAGCGGAGACTCGTTTACTGAGCAGTTCTTC.

The V call is TRBV2, the J call TRBJ2-5; 9 bases agree with TRBD1. The germline V gene encodes CDR1 SNHLY and CDR2 FYNNEI. The V gene end was trimmed by 4 bases and the J gene end by 5 bases; junction bases not matched to a gene: 5. The CDR3 length is 14 residues. The chain's CDR3 is CASSGGQGMETQYF. DNA of the CDR3: TGTGCCAGCAGTGGTGGACAGGGGATGGAGACCCAGTACTTC.

The chain links TRBV4-1 to TRBJ1-6; D unresolved. Trimming removed 4 bases at V and 7 bases at J, with 17 bases between. The CDR3 is 16 residues long. CDR1 and CDR2 (germline): MGHRA, YSYEKL. The DNA for the CDR3 is TGCGCCAGCAGCCTCGGGAGGGAGGCCCTGAATTCACCCCTCCACTTT. It is translated as CASSLGREALNSPLHF.

J is TRBJ1-1 and V is TRBV6-1, with TRBD1 matching 7 bases. There are 14 residues in the CDR3. The germline CDR1 and CDR2 sequences are MNHNS and SASEGT. With 7 bases clipped from V and 0 bases from J, the junction kept 5 bases outside the gene matches. The DNA for the CDR3 is TGTGCCAGCACCGTTGGGACAGTGAACACTGAAGCTTTCTTT. Translation gives CASTVGTVNTEAFF.

The chain links TRBV5-6 to TRBJ1-5; TRBD1 matches at 7 bases. The CDR3 contains 15 residues. Germline CDR1 SGHDT, CDR2 YYEEEE. J was trimmed by 3 bases and V by 2 bases; bases with no gene match: 5. CDR3 sequence reads: CASSLQGLDNQPQHF. The CDR3 bases are TGTGCCAGCAGCTTACAGGGGTTGGACAATCAGCCCCAGCATTTT. The whole variable domain, remainder taken from reference TRBV5-6 and TRBJ1-5, is DAGVTQSPTHLIKTRGQQVTLRCSPKSGHDTVSWYQQALGQGPQFIFQYYEEEERQRGNFPDRFSGHQFPNYSSELNVNALLLGDSALYLCASSLQGLDNQPQHFGDGTRLSIL.

This chain's CDR3 is CASSSQLGMAEQYV. CDR3 in DNA: TGTGCCAGCAGTTCCCAACTAGGGATGGCCGAGCAGTACGTC. This chain uses TRBV6-6 with TRBJ2-7; D perhaps matches TRBD2 (5 bases). Germline V gene sequence: CDR1 MNHNY, CDR2 SVGAGI (reference sequence). V was pared by 4 bases and J by 6 bases, with 16 bases between. This CDR3 region has 14 residues.

This chain uses TRBV5-6 with TRBJ2-7; possibly TRBD1 for D (6 bases). The germline V and J ends were trimmed by 1 base and 0 bases, with 17 bases remaining between them. CDR3 length equals 17 residues. Germline V gene data show CDR1 as SGHDT and CDR2 as YYEEEE. The DNA of the CDR3 is TGTGCCAGCAGCTTGTCCAGGGGCGAACTATTCTCCTACGAGCAGTACGTC. Amino acids: CASSLSRGELFSYEQYV.

This chain uses TRBV28 with TRBJ1-1; D perhaps matches TRBD1 (5 bases). The CDR3 sequence is 12 residues long. Germline V gene lookup returns CDR1 MDHEN and CDR2 SYDVKM. V was cut by 9 bases and J by 6 bases, with 14 bases left in between. The chain's CDR3 is CASVSGTPEAFF. CDR3 bases: TGTGCCAGTGTTTCCGGGACTCCTGAAGCTTTCTTT.

V gene TRBV2 combines with J gene TRBJ1-1; D not certain. V lost 8 bases to trimming and J lost 4 bases, with 14 bases between them. Germline CDR1 SNHLY, CDR2 FYNNEI. This CDR3 region has 13 residues. The CDR3 spells CASPLRDSTEAFF. CDR3 nucleotide sequence: TGTGCCAGCCCTCTACGGGATTCCACTGAAGCTTTCTTT.

This chain connects TRBV18 to TRBJ2-5; possibly TRBD2 for D (5 bases). The CDR3 has 14 amino acids. The germline gives CDR1 KGHSH, CDR2 LQKENI. Trimming took off 2 bases at V and 4 bases at J, with 11 bases between the two ends. CDR3 protein: CASSPIRAGETQYF. In DNA form, the CDR3 reads TGTGCCAGCTCACCAATAAGGGCGGGAGAGACCCAGTACTTC.

This clone occurred once. The chain has TRBV28 and TRBJ1-1; 9 bases agree with TRBD1. Per the germline V gene, CDR1 is MDHEN and CDR2 is SYDVKM. The CDR3 contains 14 residues. The junction had 3 bases not matched to a gene; V was cut back by 3 bases and J by 4 bases. CDR3 in DNA: TGTGCCAGCAGTTTCGGGACAGGGAGCACTGAAGCTTTCTTT. This gives the protein CASSFGTGSTEAFF.

V and J are TRBV5-1 and TRBJ2-7; 8 bases align to TRBD2. Germline V lookup: CDR1 SGHRS, CDR2 YFSETQ. After removal of 4 bases from V and 1 base from J, the junction contained 7 bases not matched to a gene. The CDR3 is 15 residues long. The CDR3 DNA reads TGCGCCAGCAGCGTGGCGGGAGGATCGTCCTACGAGCAGTACTTC. It is translated as CASSVAGGSSYEQYF.